The T cell receptor (beta chain) described here comes from a study of beta chain features in type 1 diabetes. Whole-study results and caveats: A PCR bias possibly favoring shorter templates would apply equally to patients and controls. The naive, central memory and Treg TCRB repertoires of patients appeared to be more similar to one another than those of healthy donors.

This clone was observed a few times. Its matching antigen is unknown. This specimen includes other DNA sequences encoding the same CDR3. Expressed TCRB transcripts were sequenced because the isolated RNA had all been reverse transcribed beforehand. Method: immunoSEQ multiplex PCR; TCRdb's copy keeps in-frame clones and lacks some. The table has roughly 310,000 clones, approximately 10% seen once; the top ten hold just over 0.015%. Sorting that relied on CD45RO/CCR7/CD25/CD127/CD95/CD27 yielded CD4+ naive, central memory, regulatory and stem cell-like memory cells. CDR3 length: 14 residues. V shed 5 bases and J 2 bases; nucleotides not matched to a gene: 3. Per germline, CDR1 SEHNR and CDR2 FQNEAQ (reference sequence).

This clonotype was sampled from a young woman in good health. The rearrangement uses TRBV7-9 and TRBJ1-5; TRBD1 aligns across 7 bases. The sample consisted of naive CD4+ T cells from blood. The CDR3, as DNA: TGTGCCAGCAGCCTTACAGGGGGCAATCAGCCCCAGCATTTT. Translation: CASSLTGGNQPQHF.